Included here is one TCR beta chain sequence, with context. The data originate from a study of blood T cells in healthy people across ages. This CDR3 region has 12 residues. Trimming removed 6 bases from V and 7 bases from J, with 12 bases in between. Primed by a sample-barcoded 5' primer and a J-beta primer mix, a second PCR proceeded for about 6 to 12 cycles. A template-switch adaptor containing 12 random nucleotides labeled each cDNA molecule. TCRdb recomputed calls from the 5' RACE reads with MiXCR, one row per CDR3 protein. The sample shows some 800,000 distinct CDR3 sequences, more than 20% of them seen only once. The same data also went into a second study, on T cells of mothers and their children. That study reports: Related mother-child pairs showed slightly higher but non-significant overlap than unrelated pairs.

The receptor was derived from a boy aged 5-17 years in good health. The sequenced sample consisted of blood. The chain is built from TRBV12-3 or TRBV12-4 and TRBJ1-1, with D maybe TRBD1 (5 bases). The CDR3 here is CASSRGSLEAFF. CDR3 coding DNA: TGTGCCAGCAGCCGGGGCTCGCTTGAAGCTTTCTTT.